These T cell receptor beta chains were read from a single sample in a study of long-term antiretroviral therapy in people with HIV. Clones were read by immunoSEQ multiplex PCR, and TCRdb kept only the in-frame ones, dropping some. The sample holds about 21,000 clones, over 75% seen once. The input for sequencing was unsorted PBMCs, taken 0.2 years before starting antiretroviral therapy. The receptors here all came from a man between 18 and 35 years old with HIV. Both conserved end residues are trimmed from each CDR3. Each record gives: V gene, CDR3 protein.

TRBV7-2 ASSYLAGSTGELF
TRBV7-2 ASSLVRSGNTIY
TRBV21-1 ASNSPGQGAYWSYNSPLH
TRBV28 ASSFGTEVGGSGNTIY
TRBV29-1 SAGERNTEAF
TRBV15 ATSRDTGLGNQPQH
TRBV20-1 SASPVVGYT
TRBV29-1 SAGQGVIDEQY
TRBV7-9 ASSTPLSGGTYEQY
TRBV7-9 ASSTGTGGYEQY